A single sample gave rise to the 11 T cell receptor beta chains below, sequenced in a study of blood T cells in healthy people across ages. PCR was performed a second time for about 7 to 11 cycles using a sample-barcoded 5' primer and a J-beta primer mix. TCRdb redid the calling of the 5' RACE reads with MiXCR, one entry per CDR3 protein. Of over a million distinct CDR3 sequences in the sample, approximately 26% were seen once. This sample was also put to use in a study of T cells of mothers and their children.

Sample: blood. The receptors stem from a girl aged 2 to 9 in good health.

This clonotype was picked up a small number of times. This chain links TRBV2 with TRBJ2-7; no firm D call. The V and J ends lost 3 bases and 9 bases respectively, with 9 bases between them. The CDR3 is 11 amino acids. Germline V lookup: CDR1 SNHLY, CDR2 FYNNEI. CDR3 amino acids: CASSEALGQYF. The CDR3 DNA reads TGTGCCAGCAGTGAGGCCTTGGGGCAGTACTTC.

The chain joins TRBV29-1 to TRBJ2-7; the D gene could be TRBD1 or TRBD2 (5 bases each). From germline, CDR1 is SQVTM and CDR2 ANQGSEA. Between the trimmed V and J ends, which lost 6 bases and 6 bases, there was a span of 18 bases. The CDR3 consists of 13 residues. Written as DNA, the CDR3 is TGCAGCGTGGAACCGGGACGGAAGGGCGAGCAGTACTTC. This sequence encodes CSVEPGRKGEQYF.

The rearrangement joins TRBV20-1 to TRBJ1-1; 9 bases match TRBD1. Germline loops: CDR1 DFQATT, CDR2 SNEGSKA (reference sequence). V gave up 0 bases and J gave up 7 bases; unmatched junction bases: 6. The CDR3 has 14 residues. The CDR3 sequence: CSARDTGGKGEAFF. The CDR3 bases are TGCAGTGCTAGAGATACAGGGGGCAAAGGTGAAGCTTTCTTT.

This clonotype was seen a few times. The rearrangement links TRBV5-1 to TRBJ1-3; tentatively, D is TRBD1 (6 bases). Trimming removed 5 bases at V and 4 bases at J, with 22 bases between. Germline assignment: CDR1 SGHRS and CDR2 YFSETQ. The CDR3 loop spans 17 amino acids. The CDR3 reads CASSSQGQGSSGNTIYF. The CDR3 DNA follows: TGCGCCAGCAGTTCCCAGGGGCAAGGGTCGAGCGGAAACACCATATATTTT.

The genes are TRBV7-2 and TRBJ2-7; the match to TRBD1 covers 8 bases. The CDR3 is 15 amino acids. The junction had 4 bases not matched to a gene; V was cut back by 3 bases and J by 0 bases. Germline CDR1 and CDR2: SGHTA and FQGNSA. This CDR3 reads CASSFTGTGSYEQYF. As DNA, the CDR3 is TGTGCCAGCAGCTTTACGGGGACAGGCTCCTACGAGCAGTACTTC.

This clonotype was seen a few times. The chain has TRBV11-3 and TRBJ2-1, with 7 bases matching TRBD1. The germline V gene has CDR1 SGHNT and CDR2 YENEEA. V lost 5 bases, J lost 6 bases, and 13 bases stayed unmatched. CDR3 length equals 16 residues. This CDR3 is CASSERDRVGVNEQFF. For the CDR3, the DNA is TGTGCCAGCAGCGAAAGAGACAGGGTGGGAGTCAATGAGCAGTTCTTC.

The sample holds a few counts of this clonotype. The chain couples TRBV12-3 or TRBV12-4 to TRBJ2-7; TRBD2 matches at 10 bases. TRBJ2-1 matches the DNA end more closely, so the J call is doubtful. This CDR3 is built from 16 residues. This CDR3 is CASSFEASGSPNEQFF. CDR3 nucleotide sequence: TGTGCCAGCAGTTTTGAGGCTAGCGGGAGCCCCAATGAGCAGTTCTTC.

This clonotype showed up just a few times. The genes are TRBV29-1 and TRBJ2-1; 8 nucleotides agree with TRBD2. The trim removed 7 bases at V and 6 bases at J, leaving 11 bases unmatched. From germline, CDR1 is SQVTM and CDR2 ANQGSEA. The CDR3 is 14 amino acids. Here the CDR3 reads CSAVRAGVINEQFF. The CDR3 DNA reads TGCAGCGCCGTTAGAGCGGGAGTAATCAATGAGCAGTTCTTC.

The chain carries TRBV7-8 and TRBJ2-1, with D hard to call. With 6 bases removed from V and 6 bases from J, the gap between germline ends came to 12 bases. Looked up from germline, CDR1 is SGHVS and CDR2 is FQNEAQ. This CDR3 is 13 amino acids long. The CDR3 DNA sequence: TGTGCCAGCAGTATCCTGGACGGCAATGAGCAGTTCTTC. Protein: CASSILDGNEQFF.

This rearrangement joins TRBV29-1 to TRBJ1-1, with D tentatively TRBD1 (5 bases). The CDR3 runs to 12 residues. Trimming took 0 bases from V and 7 from J, leaving 9 bases between them. Per the germline V gene, CDR1 is SQVTM and CDR2 is ANQGSEA. This chain's CDR3 is CSVEEGRFEAFF. The CDR3 region has the DNA TGCAGCGTTGAAGAGGGACGATTTGAAGCTTTCTTT.

The rearrangement links TRBV7-3 to TRBJ1-3; D is possibly TRBD1 (6 bases). CDR3 length equals 15 residues. Looked up from germline, CDR1 is SGHTA and CDR2 is FQGTGA. With 3 bases removed from V and 1 base from J, the gap between germline ends came to 10 bases. The CDR3 here is CASSFPRGSGNTIYF. The DNA for the CDR3 is TGTGCCAGCAGCTTCCCCAGGGGATCTGGAAACACCATATATTTT. Together with reference TRBV7-3 and TRBJ1-3, the CDR3 gives the full variable domain: GAGVSQTPSNKVTEKGKYVELRCDPISGHTALYWYRQSLGQGPEFLIYFQGTGAADDSGLPNDRFFAVRPEGSVSTLKIQRTERGDSAVYLCASSFPRGSGNTIYFGEGSWLTVV.